The 9 T cell receptor beta chains reported below all come from one sample, sequenced in a study of immune cell composition in non-small cell lung cancer (dated by TCRdb to between 2016 and 2019). The library was generated by the immunoSEQ multiplex PCR assay. Here the immuneACCESS table is served through TCRdb, limited to in-frame sequences with V and J called. Missing clones are a known gap in these copies; in checked studies unresolved V genes cover under half, and the rest lacks a known reason. The table for this sample lists about 1,500 clones; roughly 75% of them were counted only once. About 9.3% of the sample comes from the top ten. Sequencing was performed on lung tumor tissue. The receptor set was obtained from a human donor with non-small cell lung cancer.

V gene TRBV7-3 combines with J gene TRBJ2-7, with D unclear. The CDR3 is made up of 17 amino acids. V was pared by 8 bases and J by 1 base, with 24 bases between. CDR1 and CDR2 (germline): SGHTA, FQGTGA. The CDR3 here is CASQRPTPDNPSYEQYF. CDR3 DNA: TGTGCCAGCCAACGGCCGACCCCAGACAATCCTTCCTACGAGCAGTACTTC.

This clone has more than one count but fewer than ten. The V gene is TRBV7-9, the J gene TRBJ1-2, with D possibly being TRBD1 (5 bases). The germline CDR1 and CDR2 sequences are SEHNR and FQNEAQ (reference sequence). V shed 6 bases and J shed 1 base, with 15 bases lying between them. The CDR3 has 15 residues. CDR3 amino acids: CASRSGGSNNYGYTF. The CDR3 DNA sequence: TGTGCCAGCAGGTCGGGGGGGTCTAATAACTATGGCTACACCTTC. The full variable domain, rest sourced from reference TRBV7-9 and TRBJ1-2, is DTGVSQNPRHKITKRGQNVTFRCDPISEHNRLYWYRQTLGQGPEFLTYFQNEAQLEKSRLLSDRFSAERPKGSFSTLEIQRTEQGDSAMYLCASRSGGSNNYGYTFGSGTRLTVV.

This chain uses TRBV28 with TRBJ1-5; D is possibly TRBD1 (6 bases). This CDR3 is 16 amino acids long. V dropped 6 bases and J dropped 2 bases, with 17 bases sitting between them. Germline assignment: CDR1 MDHEN and CDR2 SYDVKM. The CDR3 sequence is CASRRTVGEGNQPQHF. CDR3 nucleotide sequence: TGTGCCAGCAGGAGGACAGTTGGGGAAGGCAATCAGCCCCAGCATTTT.

The genes are TRBV7-2 and TRBJ2-3; 10 bases are shared with TRBD2. The germline CDR1 and CDR2 sequences are SGHTA and FQGNSA. The CDR3 sequence is 16 residues long. Trimming removed 3 bases from V and 2 bases from J; junction bases left unmatched: 5. The CDR3 sequence is CASSFQAGGFTDTQYF. The CDR3, as DNA: TGTGCCAGCAGCTTCCAAGCGGGGGGGTTCACAGATACGCAGTATTTT.

The rearrangement links TRBV2 to TRBJ2-7; D is possibly TRBD1 (5 bases). Trimming took 0 bases from V and 2 from J, leaving 11 bases between them. The CDR3 sequence is 15 residues long. The germline V gene has CDR1 SNHLY and CDR2 FYNNEI. The CDR3 loop is CASSEAHAQAYEQYF. CDR3 DNA sequence: TGTGCCAGCAGTGAAGCGCACGCACAGGCCTACGAGCAGTACTTC.

J is TRBJ1-2 and V is TRBV10-3; the D gene is possibly TRBD1 (5 bases). Trimming cost V 0 bases and J 7 bases, with 9 bases left between them. CDR3 length equals 13 residues. CDR1 ENHRY and CDR2 SYGVKD come from the germline V gene. The chain's CDR3 is CAISESGRVGYTF. The DNA for the CDR3 is TGTGCCATCAGTGAGTCCGGCAGGGTTGGCTACACCTTC.

The sample holds one count of this clone. V usage is TRBV21-1 and J usage is TRBJ1-5; the table's TRBD1 call for D was not verified on the DNA. TRBV21-1 is tagged as a pseudogene. The CDR3 is made up of 15 amino acids. The CDR3 region is CASSSRQGATQPQHF. The DNA for the CDR3 is TGTGCCAGCAGCTCGCGACAGGGGGCCACTCAGCCCCAGCATTTT.

The chain links TRBV10-3 to TRBJ1-1, with D tentatively TRBD1 (6 bases). The CDR3 spans 15 residues. V was shortened by 0 bases and J by 3 bases, with 11 bases between the two germline ends. Germline loops: CDR1 ENHRY, CDR2 SYGVKD. The CDR3: CAISESNQGYTEAFF. As DNA, the CDR3 is TGTGCCATCAGTGAGTCGAATCAGGGGTACACTGAAGCTTTCTTT.

In this sample, this clone turned up a few times. V is TRBV11-3 and J is TRBJ1-1; D is unclear. Germline V lookup: CDR1 SGHNT, CDR2 YENEEA. This CDR3 spans 13 amino acids. Trimming stripped 5 bases from V and 3 bases from J, with 10 bases between. This chain's CDR3 is CASSLSEYTEAFF. The CDR3 coding sequence is TGTGCCAGCAGCCTAAGTGAGTACACTGAAGCTTTCTTT.